The present T cell receptor (beta chain) was sequenced within a study of human T cells and chemical hapten exposure. Study background: Patients having alopecia areata, totalis or universalis were mostly female.

TCRdb redid the calling of the RACE reads with MiXCR, one entry per CDR3 protein. Found here are around 50,000 distinct CDR3 sequences, around 9.3% of them singletons; the top ten hold roughly 4.4%. Study-wide results and limits: Among TCRs, those above 1 in 1000 frequency were unaffected by DPC sensitization.

Germline values: CDR1 SGHRS, CDR2 YFSETQ. Trimming pared 7 bases from V and 0 bases from J, leaving 14 bases between. The CDR3 loop spans 15 amino acids. Time point denoted: patch test 1, 2 weeks after DPC sensitization. Treatment indicated: therapeutic diphenylcyclopropenone sensitization with weekly scalp DPC. Ten or more counts support this clonotype. Its matching antigen is unknown. The source is a woman aged 50 to 60 with alopecia areata. Some clones in this sample may be carry-over from other donors' samples. Sample: whole blood, taken in connection with sensitization to the hapten diphenylcyclopropenone (DPC). The J gene is TRBJ1-5, the V gene TRBV5-1; D is perhaps TRBD1 (5 bases). The CDR3: CASRLGTDSNQPQHF. The CDR3 DNA follows: TGCGCCAGCCGCCTGGGGACGGATAGCAATCAGCCCCAGCATTTT.